The clone carrying this T cell receptor (beta chain) was counted a single time. The antigen remains unidentified. These data come from a study of radiotherapy plus CTLA-4 blockade in lung cancer. Study-wide points: After treatment with radiotherapy plus ipilimumab, TCR clones that came from the tumor expanded in blood.

Profiled with immunoSEQ multiplex PCR; TCRdb holds only in-frame clones, not every one. The table records around 90,000 clones, 83% of them present only once. The junction had 6 bases not matched to a gene; V was cut back by 3 bases and J by 1 base. Germline-derived CDR1 and CDR2 are SEHNR and FQNEAQ (reference sequence). The CDR3 runs 16 residues. Treatment of patients with chemo-refractory metastatic non-small-cell lung cancer consisted of focal radiation plus CTLA-4 blockade with ipilimumab. This sequence joins TRBV7-9 and TRBJ2-5, with 9 bases fitting TRBD2. The TCR was taken from a human donor with non-small cell lung cancer who had stable disease on radiotherapy plus ipilimumab. The sequencing here drew on peripheral blood, taken from a patient treated with radiotherapy plus ipilimumab. CDR3 nucleotides: TGTGCCAGCAGCTTCGGTAGCGGGGGAATCCAAGAGACCCAGTACTTC. Translated: CASSFGSGGIQETQYF.